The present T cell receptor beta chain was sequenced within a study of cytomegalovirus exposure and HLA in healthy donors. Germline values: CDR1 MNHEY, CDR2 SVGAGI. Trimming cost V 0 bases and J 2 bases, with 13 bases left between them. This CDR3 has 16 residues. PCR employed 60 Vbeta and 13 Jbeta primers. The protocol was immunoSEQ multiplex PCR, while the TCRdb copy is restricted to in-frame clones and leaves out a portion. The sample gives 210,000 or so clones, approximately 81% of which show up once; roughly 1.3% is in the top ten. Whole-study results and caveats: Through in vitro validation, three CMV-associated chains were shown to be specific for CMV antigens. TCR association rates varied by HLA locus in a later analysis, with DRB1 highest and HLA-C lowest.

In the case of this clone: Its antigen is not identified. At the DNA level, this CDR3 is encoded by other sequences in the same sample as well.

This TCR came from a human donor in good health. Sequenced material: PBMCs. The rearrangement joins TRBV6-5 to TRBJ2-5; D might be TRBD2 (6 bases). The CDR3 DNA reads TGTGCCAGCAGTTACTCGACCGGGGGTGGGCAAGAGACCCAGTACTTC. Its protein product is CASSYSTGGGQETQYF.